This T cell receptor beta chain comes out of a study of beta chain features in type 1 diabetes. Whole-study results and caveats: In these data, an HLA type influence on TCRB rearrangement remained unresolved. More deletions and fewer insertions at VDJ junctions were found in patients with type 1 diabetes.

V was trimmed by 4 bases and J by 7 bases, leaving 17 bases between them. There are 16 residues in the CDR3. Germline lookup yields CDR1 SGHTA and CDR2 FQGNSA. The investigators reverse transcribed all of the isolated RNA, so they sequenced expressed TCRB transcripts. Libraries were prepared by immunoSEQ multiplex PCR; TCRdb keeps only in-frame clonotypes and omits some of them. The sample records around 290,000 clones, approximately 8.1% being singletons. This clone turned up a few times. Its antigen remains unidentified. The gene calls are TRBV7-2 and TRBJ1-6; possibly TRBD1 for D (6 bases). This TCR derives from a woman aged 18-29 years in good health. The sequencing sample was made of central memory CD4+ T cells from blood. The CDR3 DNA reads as TGTGCCAGCAGCTCCACCTCGACAGGCCGGAATTCACCCCTCCACTTT. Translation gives CASSSTSTGRNSPLHF.